The rows below give T cell receptor beta chains drawn from one sample of a study of T cell repertoires in cytomegalovirus infection. TCRdb itself ran the reads through MiXCR, one entry per CDR3 protein. The profile shows 300,000 to 450,000 distinct CDR3 sequences, less than 20% of them singletons. The sequenced sample was PBMCs. Receptors originate from a human donor in good health (CMV status not recorded). Some clones in this sample may be carry-over from other donors' samples. CDR3s include the opening cysteine and the closing phenylalanine or tryptophan. The D gene is left open where the match is weak. Not all rows give a size; the values are once, few, many and, for expanded clones, a class.

TRBJ2-3	TRBV29-1	few	-	TGCAGCGTCTATGCAGCTGACACCCGTCTTCCCGATACGCAGTATTTT	CSVYAADTRLPDTQYF
TRBJ2-3	TRBV4-1	many	-	TGCGCCAGCAGCCAAGGGGGGCTCGGGGCAGATACGCAGTATTTT	CASSQGGLGADTQYF
TRBJ1-1	TRBV7-9	-	-	TGTGCCAGCAGCTCACAGACAGAAGAAGCTTTCTTT	CASSSQTEEAFF
TRBJ2-5	TRBV20-1	few	TRBD2	TGCAGTGCTACAGGACTAGCGGGGGGCCAAGAGACCCAGTACTTC	CSATGLAGGQETQYF
TRBJ2-3	TRBV7-2	-	TRBD2	TGTGCCAGCAGCTACACCCCGGGACTAGCGGGTAGGGATACGCAGTATTTT	CASSYTPGLAGRDTQYF
TRBJ2-3	TRBV7-8	many	TRBD1	TGTGCCAGCAGCTTCTCCGGGACAGGGGGGTTGGGGCCCACAGATACGCAGTATTTT	CASSFSGTGGLGPTDTQYF
TRBJ2-1	TRBV7-9	-	-	TGTGCCAGCACTCTCAAAACGGGGGTGGTAAATGAGCAGTTCTTC	CASTLKTGVVNEQFF
TRBJ1-6	TRBV5-5	-	-	TGTGCCAGCAGCTTGAGAGCGGGGCATAATTCACCCCTCCACTTT	CASSLRAGHNSPLHF
TRBJ2-6	TRBV4-3	-	TRBD2	TGCGCCAGCAGCCAAGCCCGCGGGAGGGCCCTCTCTGGGGCCAACGTCCTGACTTTC	CASSQARGRALSGANVLTF
TRBJ2-1	TRBV5-5	-	-	TGTGCCAGCAGCCCGCCGAGCGGTCGGGAGCAGTTCTTC	CASSPPSGREQFF
TRBJ1-2	TRBV4-2	-	-	TGTGCCAGCAGCCAAGCAACGTATGGCTACACCTTC	CASSQATYGYTF
TRBJ1-6	TRBV2	-	-	TGTGCCAGCGAGGACAGACAAGATTCACCCCTCCACTTT	CASEDRQDSPLHF
TRBJ1-5	TRBV7-2	many	-	TGTGCCAGCAGCTTAGGCTTGGGGTCGGGACAGCCCCAGCATTTT	CASSLGLGSGQPQHF